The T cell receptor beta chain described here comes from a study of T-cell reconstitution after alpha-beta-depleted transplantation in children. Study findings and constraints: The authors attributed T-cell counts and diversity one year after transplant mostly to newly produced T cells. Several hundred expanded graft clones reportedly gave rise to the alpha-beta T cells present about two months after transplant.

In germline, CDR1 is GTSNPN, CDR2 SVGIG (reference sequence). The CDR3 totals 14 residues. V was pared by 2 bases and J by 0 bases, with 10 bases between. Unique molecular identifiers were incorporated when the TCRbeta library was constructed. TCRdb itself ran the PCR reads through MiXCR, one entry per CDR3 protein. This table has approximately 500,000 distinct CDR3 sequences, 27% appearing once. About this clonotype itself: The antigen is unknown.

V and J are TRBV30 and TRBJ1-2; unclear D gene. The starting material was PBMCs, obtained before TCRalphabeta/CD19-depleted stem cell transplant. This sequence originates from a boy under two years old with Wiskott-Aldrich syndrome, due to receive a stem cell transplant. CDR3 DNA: TGTGCCTGGAGTCCGTCCCACTCTAACTATGGCTACACCTTC. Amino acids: CAWSPSHSNYGYTF.